Shown below are 22 T cell receptor beta chains from a single sample sequenced in a study of cytomegalovirus exposure and HLA in healthy donors. Generated by immunoSEQ multiplex PCR, the TCRdb table keeps only in-frame clones and is missing some. This table holds 78,000 or so clones, about 96% found once. The sample taken for sequencing was PBMCs. The receptors stem from a man aged 18-30 years in good health and CMV-seropositive.

The CDR3, as DNA: TGTGCCTGGAGTGTACTGCGCGAGCAGTACTTC. Amino acid sequence: CAWSVLREQYF. The chain joins TRBV30 to TRBJ2-7, with D unclear. The length of the CDR3 is 11 residues. With 0 bases removed from V and 6 bases from J, the gap between germline ends came to 6 bases. Germline V gene sequence: CDR1 GTSNPN, CDR2 SVGIG (reference sequence).

This chain uses TRBV6-5 with TRBJ1-5; 9 bases line up with TRBD1. The CDR3 has 16 amino acids. The germline gives CDR1 MNHEY, CDR2 SVGAGI. Trimming took 0 bases from V and 11 from J; bases not matched to a gene: 11. This CDR3 is CASSYSKGDRADSQHF. CDR3 bases: TGTGCCAGCAGTTACTCGAAGGGGGACAGGGCCGATTCCCAGCATTTT.

V and J are TRBV7-9 and TRBJ2-1, with 10 bases aligning to TRBD2. The CDR3 sequence is 15 residues long. In germline, CDR1 is SEHNR, CDR2 FQNEAQ (reference sequence). V lost 3 bases, J lost 7 bases, and 6 bases stayed unmatched. CDR3: CASSFSGLAINEQFF. CDR3 sequence (DNA): TGTGCCAGCAGCTTTTCGGGACTAGCGATTAATGAGCAGTTCTTC.

This chain connects TRBV25-1 to TRBJ1-3; 7 bases are shared with TRBD1. V lost 2 bases to trimming and J lost 4 bases; unmatched junction nucleotides: 2. In germline, CDR1 is MGHDK, CDR2 SYGVNS. The CDR3 has 14 amino acids. The CDR3 DNA sequence: TGTGCCAGCAGTGAAATGGGACAGGGAAACACCATATATTTT. It translates to CASSEMGQGNTIYF.

The chain carries TRBV18 and TRBJ2-7; D uncertain. Looked up from germline, CDR1 is KGHSH and CDR2 is LQKENI. This CDR3 comprises 14 residues. Between the trimmed V and J ends, which lost 3 bases and 1 base, there was a span of 10 bases. The CDR3 reads CASSPSADSYEQYF. The DNA of the CDR3 is TGTGCCAGCTCACCGTCGGCGGATTCCTACGAGCAGTACTTC.

The genes are TRBV30 and TRBJ2-1, with D perhaps TRBD1 (6 bases). Per the germline V gene, CDR1 is GTSNPN and CDR2 is SVGIG (reference sequence). The CDR3 runs to 12 residues. Trimming stripped 3 bases from V and 12 bases from J, with 15 bases between. Here the CDR3 reads CAWSPISQGQFF. For the CDR3, the DNA is TGTGCCTGGAGCCCAATATCACAGGGGCAGTTCTTC.

This clone has just one count. CDR3 loop: CASSLGNSGDTEAFF. CDR3 coding DNA: TGTGCCAGCAGTCTGGGCAACTCCGGGGACACTGAAGCTTTCTTT. The rearrangement joins TRBV6-4 to TRBJ1-1; D gene ambiguous. The germline V gene encodes CDR1 MRHNA and CDR2 SNTAGT. The V and J ends lost 5 bases and 3 bases respectively, with 16 bases between them. The CDR3 consists of 15 residues.

The chain joins TRBV13 to TRBJ1-2; perhaps TRBD1 as D (5 bases). Germline values: CDR1 PRHDT, CDR2 FYEKMQ (reference sequence). The CDR3 extends over 17 amino acids. V was shortened by 0 bases and J by 3 bases, with 17 bases between the two germline ends. The CDR3 spells CASSLGLTAGRDYGYTF. The CDR3 DNA sequence: TGTGCCAGCAGCTTAGGCCTAACGGCAGGGCGAGACTATGGCTACACCTTC.

The chain links TRBV29-1 to TRBJ2-7, with TRBD1 matching 9 bases. Germline V gene lookup returns CDR1 SQVTM and CDR2 ANQGSEA. With 6 bases clipped from V and 2 bases from J, the junction kept 8 bases outside the gene matches. This CDR3 contains 14 residues. CDR3 DNA: TGCAGCGTCCGCGGGACAGGGTATACCTACGAGCAGTACTTC. Residues: CSVRGTGYTYEQYF.

The V and J genes are TRBV4-1 and TRBJ2-2; 10 bases are a match to TRBD2. Germline V lookup: CDR1 MGHRA, CDR2 YSYEKL. CDR3 length: 19 amino acids. V trimming: 3 bases; J trimming: 7 bases; junction bases outside the gene matches: 17. The CDR3 sequence: CASSQLIPSGRAASGELFF. In DNA form, the CDR3 reads TGCGCCAGCAGCCAGCTTATCCCGAGCGGGAGGGCCGCAAGCGGGGAGCTGTTTTTT.

The V gene is TRBV29-1, the J gene TRBJ2-2; D unresolved. Per the germline V gene, CDR1 is SQVTM and CDR2 is ANQGSEA. The CDR3 covers 12 residues. Between the trimmed V and J ends, which lost 7 bases and 4 bases, there was a span of 10 bases. As DNA, the CDR3 is TGCAGCGCCCCTGACACCACCGGGGAGCTGTTTTTT. Translated: CSAPDTTGELFF.

This clone has a single count. In DNA form, the CDR3 reads TGTGCCAGCAGTGAATACAACAGCTCCGGCTACACCTTC. Its translation: CASSEYNSSGYTF. The gene calls are TRBV2 and TRBJ1-2; no reliable D call. Trimming took 2 bases from V and 8 from J, leaving 12 bases between them. Germline CDR1 is SNHLY and CDR2 is FYNNEI. The CDR3 length is 13 residues.

This CDR3 reads CASSRRTSGNYEQYF. The CDR3 region has the DNA TGTGCCAGCAGCCGTAGGACTAGCGGGAACTACGAGCAGTACTTC. The chain recombines TRBV7-2 with TRBJ2-7, with 12 positions matching TRBD2. The CDR3 extends over 15 amino acids. Germline values: CDR1 SGHTA, CDR2 FQGNSA. V shed 5 bases, J shed 3 bases, and the junction held 5 bases outside the gene matches.

The genes are TRBV5-1 and TRBJ2-7; 7 bases are a match to TRBD2. The V gene end was trimmed by 7 bases and the J gene end by 2 bases; junction bases not matched to a gene: 9. The CDR3 is made up of 14 amino acids. The V gene's germline CDR1 is SGHRS and CDR2 YFSETQ. The CDR3 DNA reads TGCGCCAGCGTGGGTCTAGCGGCTCCCTACGAGCAGTACTTC. As protein: CASVGLAAPYEQYF.

The CDR3 protein is CASSLELGAPYEQYF. CDR3 coding DNA: TGTGCCAGCAGTTTAGAGCTAGGGGCCCCCTACGAGCAGTACTTC. The V call is TRBV27, the J call TRBJ2-7, with D tentatively TRBD1 (5 bases). The germline V gene has CDR1 MNHEY and CDR2 SMNVEV (reference sequence). The CDR3 totals 15 residues. V was pared by 2 bases and J by 2 bases, with 13 bases between.

This chain uses TRBV9 with TRBJ2-1; TRBD2 agrees at 8 bases. The germline V gene encodes CDR1 SGDLS and CDR2 YYNGEE. The V and J ends lost 0 bases and 1 base, in that order; junction bases with no gene match: 6. The CDR3 is 17 residues long. DNA of the CDR3: TGTGCCAGCAGCGTAGCTCCGGGACTAGGGTCCTACAATGAGCAGTTCTTC. Its translation: CASSVAPGLGSYNEQFF.

This rearrangement joins TRBV7-2 to TRBJ2-3; D is unresolved. The V end lost 4 bases, the J end lost 2 bases, and 13 bases lay between the germline ends. Germline-derived CDR1 and CDR2 are SGHTA and FQGNSA. The CDR3 covers 15 residues. CDR3 nucleotide sequence: TGTGCCAGCAGCTCACTTCGCGGAGCCACAGATACGCAGTATTTT. Protein sequence: CASSSLRGATDTQYF.

This rearrangement joins TRBV29-1 to TRBJ1-5; D may be TRBD1 (5 bases). The V gene's germline CDR1 is SQVTM and CDR2 ANQGSEA. V lost 4 bases to trimming and J lost 8 bases, with 12 bases between them. This CDR3 comprises 12 residues. The CDR3 DNA sequence: TGCAGCGTTGGGGACTTTTCTAAGCCCCAGCATTTT. Protein: CSVGDFSKPQHF.

This chain links TRBV2 with TRBJ1-5; TRBD1 might be the D (5 bases). The CDR3 covers 14 residues. Trimming cost V 3 bases and J 0 bases, with 6 bases left between them. Per germline, CDR1 SNHLY and CDR2 FYNNEI. CDR3 in amino acids: CASSDRASNQPQHF. The CDR3 bases are TGTGCCAGCAGTGACAGGGCTAGCAATCAGCCCCAGCATTTT.

The rearrangement joins TRBV6-5 to TRBJ1-1, with D tentatively TRBD1 (5 bases). V was pared by 6 bases and J by 0 bases, with 14 bases between. CDR1 is MNHEY, CDR2 SVGAGI, per germline. CDR3 length: 15 residues. The CDR3 DNA follows: TGTGCCAGCAGGGGGAGGGGAAGAATGAACACTGAAGCTTTCTTT. It is translated as CASRGRGRMNTEAFF.

The rearrangement joins TRBV7-8 to TRBJ2-7, with 7 bases identical to TRBD2. V lost 0 bases and J lost 4; bases outside the gene matches: 6. Germline loops: CDR1 SGHVS, CDR2 FQNEAQ. This CDR3 is built from 15 residues. CDR3 protein: CASSLATSSQYEQYF. The CDR3 coding sequence is TGTGCCAGCAGCTTAGCGACTAGCAGCCAGTACGAGCAGTACTTC.

The chain joins TRBV19 to TRBJ1-3; tentative D call: TRBD1 (5 bases). The CDR3 is 17 amino acids. From germline, CDR1 is LNHDA and CDR2 SQIVND (reference sequence). DNA for the CDR3: TGTGCAGCACGGGCCGTGACGGGGGAATCGTCTGGAAACACCATATATTTT. Protein sequence: CAARAVTGESSGNTIYF.